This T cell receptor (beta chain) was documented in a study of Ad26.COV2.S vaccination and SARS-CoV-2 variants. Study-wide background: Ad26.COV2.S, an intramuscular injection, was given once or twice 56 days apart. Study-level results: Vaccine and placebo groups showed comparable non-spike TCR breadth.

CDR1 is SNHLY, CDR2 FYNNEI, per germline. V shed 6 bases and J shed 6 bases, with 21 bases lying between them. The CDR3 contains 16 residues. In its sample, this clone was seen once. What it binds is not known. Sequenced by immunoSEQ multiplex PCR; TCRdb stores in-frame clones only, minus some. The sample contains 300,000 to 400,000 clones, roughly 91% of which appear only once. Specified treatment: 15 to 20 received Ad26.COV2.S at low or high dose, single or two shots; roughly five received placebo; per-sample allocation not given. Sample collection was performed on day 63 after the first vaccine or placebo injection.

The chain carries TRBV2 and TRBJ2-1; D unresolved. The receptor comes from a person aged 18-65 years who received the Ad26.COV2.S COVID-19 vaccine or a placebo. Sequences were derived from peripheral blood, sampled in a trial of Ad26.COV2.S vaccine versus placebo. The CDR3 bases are TGTGCCAGCAGAAGGACGGAGCTACTTACCTCCAATGAGCAGTTCTTC. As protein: CASRRTELLTSNEQFF.